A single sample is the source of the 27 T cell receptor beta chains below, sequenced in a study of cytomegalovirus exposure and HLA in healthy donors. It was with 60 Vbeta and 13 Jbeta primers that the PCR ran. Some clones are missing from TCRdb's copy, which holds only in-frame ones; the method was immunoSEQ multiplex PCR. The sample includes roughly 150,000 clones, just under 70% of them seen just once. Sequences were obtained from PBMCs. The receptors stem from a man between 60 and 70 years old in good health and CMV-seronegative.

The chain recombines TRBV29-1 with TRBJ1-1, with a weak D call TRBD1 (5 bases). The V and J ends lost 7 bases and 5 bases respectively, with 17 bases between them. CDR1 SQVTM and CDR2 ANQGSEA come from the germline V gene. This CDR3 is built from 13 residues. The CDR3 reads CSGGTGRQTEAFF. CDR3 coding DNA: TGCAGCGGGGGGACGGGGAGGCAAACTGAAGCTTTCTTT.

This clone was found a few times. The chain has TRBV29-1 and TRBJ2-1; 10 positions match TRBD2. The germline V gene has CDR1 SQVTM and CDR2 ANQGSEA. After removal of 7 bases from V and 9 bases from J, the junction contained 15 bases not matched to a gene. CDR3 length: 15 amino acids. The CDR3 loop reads CSATTFETSGSEQFF. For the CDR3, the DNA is TGCAGCGCTACCACCTTCGAGACTAGCGGGTCTGAGCAGTTCTTC.

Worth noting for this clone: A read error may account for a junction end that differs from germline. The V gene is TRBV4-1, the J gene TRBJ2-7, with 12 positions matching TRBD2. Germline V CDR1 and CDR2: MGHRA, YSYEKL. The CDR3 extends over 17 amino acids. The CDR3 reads CASSQDPNPTSGSSEDF. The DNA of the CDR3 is TGCGCCAGCAGCCAAGACCCCAACCCGACTAGCGGGAGTAGCGAGGACTTC.

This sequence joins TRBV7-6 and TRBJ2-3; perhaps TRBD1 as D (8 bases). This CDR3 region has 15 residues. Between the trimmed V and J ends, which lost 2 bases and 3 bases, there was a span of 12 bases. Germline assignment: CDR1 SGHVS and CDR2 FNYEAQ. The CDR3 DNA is TGTGCCAGCAGCTTATACAGGGGGGGGACAGATACGCAGTATTTT. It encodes CASSLYRGGTDTQYF.

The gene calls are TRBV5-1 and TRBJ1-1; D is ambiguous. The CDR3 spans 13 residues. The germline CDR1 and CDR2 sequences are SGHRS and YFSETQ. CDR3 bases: TGCGCTTCGAAGACGGGTCTGAACACTGAAGCTTTCTTT. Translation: CASKTGLNTEAFF.

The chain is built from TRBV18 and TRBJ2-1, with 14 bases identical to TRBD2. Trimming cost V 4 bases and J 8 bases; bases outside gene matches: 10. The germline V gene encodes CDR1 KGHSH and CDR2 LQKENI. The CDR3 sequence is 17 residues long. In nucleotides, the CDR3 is TGTGCCAGCTCACTTTTATCCGGGACTAGCGGGAGCGATGAGCAGTTCTTC. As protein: CASSLLSGTSGSDEQFF.

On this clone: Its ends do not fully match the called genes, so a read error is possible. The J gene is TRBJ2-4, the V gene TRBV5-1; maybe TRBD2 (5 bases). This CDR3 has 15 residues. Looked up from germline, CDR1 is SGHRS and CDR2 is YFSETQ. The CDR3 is CASSLGRTARNIQYF. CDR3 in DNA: TGCGCCAGCAGCTTAGGGAGAACTGCCAGAAACATTCAGTACTTC.

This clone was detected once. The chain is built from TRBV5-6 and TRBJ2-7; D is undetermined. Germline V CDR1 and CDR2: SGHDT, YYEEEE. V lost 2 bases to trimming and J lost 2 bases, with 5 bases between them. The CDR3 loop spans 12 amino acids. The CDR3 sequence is CASSFTAYEQYF. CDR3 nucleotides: TGTGCCAGCAGCTTTACAGCCTACGAGCAGTACTTC.

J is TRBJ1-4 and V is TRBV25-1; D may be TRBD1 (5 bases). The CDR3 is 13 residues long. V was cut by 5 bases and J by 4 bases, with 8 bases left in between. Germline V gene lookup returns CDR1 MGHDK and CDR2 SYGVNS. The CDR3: CASSRGYNEKLFF. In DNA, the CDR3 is TGTGCCAGCAGTCGGGGGTATAATGAAAAACTGTTTTTT.

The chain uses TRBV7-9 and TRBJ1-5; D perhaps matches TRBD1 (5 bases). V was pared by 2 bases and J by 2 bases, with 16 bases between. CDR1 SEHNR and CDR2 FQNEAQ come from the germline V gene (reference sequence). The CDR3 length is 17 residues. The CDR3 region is CASSLCRGVYCNQPQHF. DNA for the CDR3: TGTGCCAGCAGCTTATGCCGGGGGGTTTACTGCAATCAGCCCCAGCATTTT.

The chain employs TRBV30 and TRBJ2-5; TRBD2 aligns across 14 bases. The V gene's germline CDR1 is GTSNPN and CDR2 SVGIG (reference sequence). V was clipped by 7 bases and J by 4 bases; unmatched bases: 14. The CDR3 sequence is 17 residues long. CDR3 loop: CASLGLAGVSPSETQYF. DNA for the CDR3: TGTGCCTCGCTGGGACTAGCGGGAGTCTCTCCATCAGAGACCCAGTACTTC.

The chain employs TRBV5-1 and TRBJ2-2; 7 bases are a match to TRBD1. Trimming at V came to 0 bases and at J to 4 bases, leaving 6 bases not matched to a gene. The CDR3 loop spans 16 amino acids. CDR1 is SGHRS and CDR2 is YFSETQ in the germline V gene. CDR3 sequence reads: CASSLATGAATGELFF. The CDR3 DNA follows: TGCGCCAGCAGCTTGGCCACAGGGGCGGCCACCGGGGAGCTGTTTTTT.

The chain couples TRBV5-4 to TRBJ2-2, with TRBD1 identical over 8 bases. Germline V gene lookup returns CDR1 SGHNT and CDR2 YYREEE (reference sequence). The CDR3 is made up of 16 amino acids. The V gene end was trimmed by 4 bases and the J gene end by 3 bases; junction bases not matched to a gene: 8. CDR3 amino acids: CASSDVRGQDTGELFF. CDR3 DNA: TGTGCCAGCAGCGACGTCAGGGGGCAGGACACCGGGGAGCTGTTTTTT.

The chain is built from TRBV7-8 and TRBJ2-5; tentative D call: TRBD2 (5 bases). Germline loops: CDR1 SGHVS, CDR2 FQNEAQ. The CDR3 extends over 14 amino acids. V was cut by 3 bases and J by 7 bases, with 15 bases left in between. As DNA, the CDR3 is TGTGCCAGCAGCTTGTCTCTAGCCGCCGTGACCCAGTACTTC. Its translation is CASSLSLAAVTQYF.

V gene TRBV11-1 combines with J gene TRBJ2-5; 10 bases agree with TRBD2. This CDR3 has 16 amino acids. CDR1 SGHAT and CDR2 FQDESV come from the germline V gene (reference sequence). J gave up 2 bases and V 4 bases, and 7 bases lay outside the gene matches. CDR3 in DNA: TGTGCCAGCAGCTCCCAGGGACTAGCGAGACAAGAGACCCAGTACTTC. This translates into CASSSQGLARQETQYF.

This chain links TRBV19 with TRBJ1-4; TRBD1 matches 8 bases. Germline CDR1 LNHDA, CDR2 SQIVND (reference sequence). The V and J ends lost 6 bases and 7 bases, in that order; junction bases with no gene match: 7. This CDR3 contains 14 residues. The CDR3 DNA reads TGTGCCAGTAGATGGACAGGGATGGGTGAAAAACTGTTTTTT. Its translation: CASRWTGMGEKLFF.

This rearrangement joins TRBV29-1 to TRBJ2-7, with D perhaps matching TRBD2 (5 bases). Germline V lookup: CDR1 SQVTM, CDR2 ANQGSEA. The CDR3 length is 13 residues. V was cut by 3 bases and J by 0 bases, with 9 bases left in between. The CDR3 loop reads CSVDGGSSYEQYF. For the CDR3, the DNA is TGCAGCGTTGATGGTGGGAGCTCCTACGAGCAGTACTTC.

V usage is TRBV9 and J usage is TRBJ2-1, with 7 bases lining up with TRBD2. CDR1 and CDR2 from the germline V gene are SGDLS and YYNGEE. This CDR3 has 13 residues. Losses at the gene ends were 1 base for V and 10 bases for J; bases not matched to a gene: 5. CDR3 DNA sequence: TGTGCCAGCAGCGTACGACTAGCCAGCGAGCAGTTCTTC. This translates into CASSVRLASEQFF.

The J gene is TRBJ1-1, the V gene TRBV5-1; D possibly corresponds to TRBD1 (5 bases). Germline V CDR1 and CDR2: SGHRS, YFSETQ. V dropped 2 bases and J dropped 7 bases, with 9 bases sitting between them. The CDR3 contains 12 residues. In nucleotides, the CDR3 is TGCGCCAGCAGCTTCGGGGGGAATGAAGCTTTCTTT. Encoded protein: CASSFGGNEAFF. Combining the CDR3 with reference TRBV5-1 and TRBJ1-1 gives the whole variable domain KAGVTQTPRYLIKTRGQQVTLSCSPISGHRSVSWYQQTPGQGLQFLFEYFSETQRNKGNFPGRFSGRQFSNSRSEMNVSTLELGDSALYLCASSFGGNEAFFGQGTRLTVV.

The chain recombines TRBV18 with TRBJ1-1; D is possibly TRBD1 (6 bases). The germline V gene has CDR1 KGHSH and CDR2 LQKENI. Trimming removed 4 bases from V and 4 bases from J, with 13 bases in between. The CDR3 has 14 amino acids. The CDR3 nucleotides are TGTGCCAGCTCACTGGGGGCGGGGGGCACTGAAGCTTTCTTT. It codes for CASSLGAGGTEAFF.

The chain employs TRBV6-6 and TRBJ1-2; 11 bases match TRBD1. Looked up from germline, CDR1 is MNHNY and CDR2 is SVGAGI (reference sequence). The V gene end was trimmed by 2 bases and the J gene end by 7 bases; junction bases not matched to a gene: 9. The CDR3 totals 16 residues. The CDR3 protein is CASSYPMDRGQSGYTF. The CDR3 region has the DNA TGTGCCAGCAGTTACCCCATGGACAGGGGGCAAAGTGGCTACACCTTC.

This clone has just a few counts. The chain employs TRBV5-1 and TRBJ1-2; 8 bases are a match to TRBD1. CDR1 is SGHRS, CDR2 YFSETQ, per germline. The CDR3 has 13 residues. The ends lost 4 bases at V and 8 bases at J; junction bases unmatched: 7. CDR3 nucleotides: TGCGCCAGCAGCCTGGACAGGGCGTTGGGCTACACCTTC. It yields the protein CASSLDRALGYTF.

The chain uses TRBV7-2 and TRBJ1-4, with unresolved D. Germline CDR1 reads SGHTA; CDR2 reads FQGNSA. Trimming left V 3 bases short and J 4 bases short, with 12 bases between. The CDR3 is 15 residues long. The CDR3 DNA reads TGTGCCAGCAGCTTCGGAGGGCAGGTTAATGAAAAACTGTTTTTT. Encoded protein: CASSFGGQVNEKLFF.

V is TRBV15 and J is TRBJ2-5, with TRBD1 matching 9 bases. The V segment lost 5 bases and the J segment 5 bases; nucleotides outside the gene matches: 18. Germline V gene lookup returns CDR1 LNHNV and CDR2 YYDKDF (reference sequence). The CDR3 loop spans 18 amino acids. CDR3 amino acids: CATSRLLPLTGGRETQYF. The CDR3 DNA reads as TGTGCCACCAGCCGACTCCTACCCTTAACAGGGGGCCGGGAGACCCAGTACTTC.

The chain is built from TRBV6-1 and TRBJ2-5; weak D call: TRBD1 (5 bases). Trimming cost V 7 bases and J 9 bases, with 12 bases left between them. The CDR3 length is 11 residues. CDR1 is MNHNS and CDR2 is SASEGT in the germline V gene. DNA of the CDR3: TGTGCCAGCAACCTAGGGGATCCCCAGTACTTC. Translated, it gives CASNLGDPQYF.

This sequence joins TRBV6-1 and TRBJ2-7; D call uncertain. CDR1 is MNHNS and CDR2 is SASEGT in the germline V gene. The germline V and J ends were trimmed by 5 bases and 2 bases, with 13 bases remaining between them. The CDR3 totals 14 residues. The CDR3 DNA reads TGTGCCAGCAGTCTATTAGCTGAGCCCTACGAGCAGTACTTC. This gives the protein CASSLLAEPYEQYF.

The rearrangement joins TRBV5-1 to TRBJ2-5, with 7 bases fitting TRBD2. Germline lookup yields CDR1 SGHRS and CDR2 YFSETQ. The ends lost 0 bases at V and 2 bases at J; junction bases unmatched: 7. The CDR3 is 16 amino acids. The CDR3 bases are TGCGCCAGCAGCTTGGGACTAGCCTTACAGCAAGAGACCCAGTACTTC. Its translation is CASSLGLALQQETQYF.